This T cell receptor beta chain was retrieved from a study of CD8 T cells in ankylosing spondylitis. Whole-study findings and limits: Disease-linked clones displayed a CD8+ phenotype and appeared relatively rarely in peripheral blood. Ankylosing spondylitis blood seemed to carry a telltale TCR beta motif made of under ten highly homologous variants. Existing reports had already noted some motif variants in reactive arthritis synovial fluid and blood.

Points on this clonotype: The antigen remains undetermined.

The CDR3 loop spans 17 amino acids. The J segment lost 3 bases and the V segment lost 2 bases, leaving 7 bases of the junction unmatched. Germline CDR1 is SGHVS and CDR2 is FQNEAQ. With molecular barcodes, quantitative 5'-RACE was used to make the TCR beta libraries. TCRdb re-analysed the 5' RACE reads in MiXCR, keeping a single row per CDR3 protein. The repertoire includes hundreds of thousands of distinct CDR3 sequences, roughly 20% of them detected once, and over 10% sits in the top ten. V and J are TRBV7-8 and TRBJ2-2; 9 bases are a match to TRBD1. Sample: blood, either unsorted or a sorted T cell fraction (not recorded which). The sequence was collected from a male donor with ankylosing spondylitis or in good health (not recorded which). The CDR3 bases are TGTGCCAGCAGCTTACCGGGACAGGGTGGGGACACCGGGGAGCTGTTTTTT. Translating gives CASSLPGQGGDTGELFF.